These T cell receptor beta chains were read from a single sample in a study of CD8 T cells in ankylosing spondylitis. TCRdb processed the 5' RACE reads anew with MiXCR; each CDR3 protein has one entry. This sample carries 200,000 to 250,000 distinct CDR3 sequences, 20% to 30% of them seen once, and the ten largest clones take about 6.9%. The sample comprised blood, either unsorted or a sorted T cell fraction (not recorded which). The origin of the receptors is a male donor with ankylosing spondylitis or in good health (not recorded which). Each CDR3 is given with its conserved first and last residue. D genes are given only for firm matches. Clone sizes are given selectively: once, few, many, or a class where the clone is expanded.

J: TRBJ2-7; V: TRBV4-3; size: many; D: NA; CDR3: CASSQDSRGNLAYEQYF; DNA: TGCGCCAGCAGCCAAGATTCCCGCGGAAACCTAGCCTACGAGCAGTACTTC
J: TRBJ2-3; V: TRBV7-2; size: NA; D: TRBD2; CDR3: CASSLYGTSGATDTQYF; DNA: TGTGCCAGCAGCTTATACGGGACTAGCGGTGCCACAGATACGCAGTATTTT
J: TRBJ2-1; V: TRBV6-4; size: many; D: TRBD2; CDR3: CASSDSGAGGRFF; DNA: TGTGCCAGCAGTGACTCTGGCGCGGGAGGCCGGTTCTTC
J: TRBJ2-1; V: TRBV29-1; size: NA; D: NA; CDR3: CSVGRYYNEQFF; DNA: TGCAGCGTTGGCAGGTACTACAATGAGCAGTTCTTC
J: TRBJ2-2; V: TRBV6-4; size: NA; D: TRBD2; CDR3: CASSYGTSGSPGELFF; DNA: TGTGCCAGCAGTTACGGGACTAGCGGGAGTCCCGGGGAGCTGTTTTTT
J: TRBJ2-7; V: TRBV20-1; size: many; D: TRBD1; CDR3: CSAKQGRYGEQYF; DNA: TGCAGTGCTAAACAGGGGCGTTATGGGGAGCAGTACTTC
J: TRBJ2-2; V: TRBV4-1; size: many; D: NA; CDR3: CASSQVLQSNTGELFF; DNA: TGCGCCAGCAGCCAAGTACTACAGTCGAACACCGGGGAGCTGTTTTTT
J: TRBJ1-1; V: TRBV20-1; size: few; D: NA; CDR3: CSATQGRANTEAFF; DNA: TGCAGTGCTACCCAGGGCCGGGCGAACACTGAAGCTTTCTTT
J: TRBJ2-5; V: TRBV20-1; size: NA; D: TRBD1; CDR3: CSSTRGETQYF; DNA: TGCAGCTCAACCAGGGGGGAGACCCAGTACTTC
J: TRBJ1-6; V: TRBV28; size: many; D: TRBD1; CDR3: CASSPLRQGANSPLHF; DNA: TGTGCCAGCAGTCCCTTAAGACAGGGGGCAAATTCACCCCTCCACTTT
J: TRBJ2-7; V: TRBV10-3; size: many; D: NA; CDR3: CAISEGDPGEQYF; DNA: TGTGCCATCAGTGAGGGGGATCCGGGTGAGCAGTACTTC
J: TRBJ1-5; V: TRBV19; size: many; D: NA; CDR3: CASSSEALRDQPQHF; DNA: TGTGCCAGTAGTAGTGAAGCGCTGAGGGATCAGCCCCAGCATTTT
J: TRBJ1-3; V: TRBV15; size: NA; D: NA; CDR3: CATSGRQPRSGNTIYF; DNA: TGTGCCACCAGCGGCAGACAGCCCCGTTCTGGAAACACCATATATTTT
J: TRBJ2-7; V: TRBV20-1; size: many; D: TRBD2; CDR3: CSARLTSGAGANYEQYF; DNA: TGCAGTGCTAGGCTCACTAGCGGGGCCGGAGCTAACTACGAGCAGTACTTC
J: TRBJ1-1; V: TRBV5-8; size: many; D: NA; CDR3: CASSLEVFDTEAFF; DNA: TGTGCCAGCAGCTTGGAGGTCTTTGACACTGAAGCTTTCTTT
J: TRBJ2-6; V: TRBV15; size: few; D: TRBD2; CDR3: CATSRGGKAGANVLTF; DNA: TGTGCCACCAGCAGGGGGGGGAAGGCTGGGGCCAACGTCCTGACTTTC
J: TRBJ2-1; V: TRBV12-3/TRBV12-4; size: many; D: NA; CDR3: CASSPGTARRFEQFF; DNA: TGTGCCAGCAGTCCCGGGACCGCCCGTAGGTTTGAGCAGTTCTTC
J: TRBJ2-1; V: TRBV10-3; size: few; D: TRBD2; CDR3: CAISMGLAGNEQFF; DNA: TGTGCCATCAGTATGGGACTAGCGGGGAATGAGCAGTTCTTC
J: TRBJ2-5; V: TRBV7-9; size: many; D: NA; CDR3: CASSLYFRANQETQYF; DNA: TGTGCCAGCAGCTTATATTTTAGAGCAAACCAAGAGACCCAGTACTTC
J: TRBJ2-5; V: TRBV6-5; size: few; D: NA; CDR3: CASLETQYF; DNA: TGTGCCAGCCTGGAGACCCAGTACTTC
J: TRBJ2-7; V: TRBV11-2; size: few; D: NA; CDR3: CASSLVDAYEQYF; DNA: TGTGCCAGCAGCTTAGTCGACGCCTACGAGCAGTACTTC
J: TRBJ2-3; V: TRBV5-1; size: NA; D: NA; CDR3: CASSLGQGGDTQYF; DNA: TGCGCCAGCAGCTTGGGTCAGGGAGGAGATACGCAGTATTTT
J: TRBJ2-1; V: TRBV20-1; size: NA; D: TRBD2; CDR3: CSATVSGRAGNEQFF; DNA: TGCAGTGCTACCGTTAGCGGGAGGGCCGGGAATGAGCAGTTCTTC
J: TRBJ2-1; V: TRBV7-9; size: NA; D: NA; CDR3: CASSLSYEQFF; DNA: TGTGCCAGCAGCTTATCCTATGAGCAGTTCTTC
J: TRBJ1-1; V: TRBV29-1; size: NA; D: NA; CDR3: CSVEVNKNTEAFF; DNA: TGCAGCGTTGAAGTCAACAAGAACACTGAAGCTTTCTTT
J: TRBJ1-5; V: TRBV6-1; size: NA; D: NA; CDR3: CASSQDGSGGNQPQHF; DNA: TGTGCCAGCAGTCAGGACGGGTCGGGCGGCAATCAGCCCCAGCATTTT
J: TRBJ1-5; V: TRBV12-3/TRBV12-4; size: NA; D: NA; CDR3: CASSLSGAANQPQHF; DNA: TGTGCCAGCAGTTTATCAGGGGCCGCCAATCAGCCCCAGCATTTT
J: TRBJ1-5; V: TRBV5-6; size: NA; D: NA; CDR3: CASSLRLGEPQHF; DNA: TGTGCCAGCAGCTTGCGGCTCGGGGAGCCCCAGCATTTT
J: TRBJ2-6; V: TRBV6-1; size: NA; D: NA; CDR3: CASQWGSGANVLTF; DNA: TGTGCCAGCCAGTGGGGCTCTGGGGCCAACGTCCTGACTTTC
J: TRBJ2-7; V: TRBV7-9; size: many; D: NA; CDR3: CASSLAPGGVYEQYF; DNA: TGTGCCAGCAGCTTAGCCCCCGGAGGGGTCTACGAGCAGTACTTC
J: TRBJ1-4; V: TRBV29-1; size: NA; D: NA; CDR3: CSAARDEKLFF; DNA: TGCAGCGCAGCCCGAGATGAAAAACTGTTTTTT
J: TRBJ2-1; V: TRBV7-8; size: many; D: TRBD1; CDR3: CASSLVTGGFNEQFF; DNA: TGTGCCAGCAGCCTGGTGACAGGGGGCTTTAATGAGCAGTTCTTC
J: TRBJ2-5; V: TRBV9; size: many; D: NA; CDR3: CASSASTGPQETQYF; DNA: TGTGCCAGCAGCGCCTCGACAGGACCCCAAGAGACCCAGTACTTC
J: TRBJ1-2; V: TRBV6-5; size: NA; D: NA; CDR3: CASSYSIRDGYTF; DNA: TGTGCCAGCAGTTACTCGATAAGGGACGGCTACACCTTC
J: TRBJ2-2; V: TRBV14; size: NA; D: NA; CDR3: CASSQAGVRGWNTGELFF; DNA: TGTGCCAGCAGCCAAGCAGGCGTCCGGGGGTGGAACACCGGGGAGCTGTTTTTT
J: TRBJ1-2; V: TRBV7-6; size: few; D: NA; CDR3: CASSLTDMVGYTF; DNA: TGTGCCAGCAGCTTGACGGACATGGTTGGCTACACCTTC
J: TRBJ2-2; V: TRBV12-3/TRBV12-4; size: NA; D: TRBD2; CDR3: CASKEREVTGELFF; DNA: TGTGCCAGCAAGGAGCGGGAGGTCACCGGGGAGCTGTTTTTT
J: TRBJ1-3; V: TRBV6-1; size: many; D: TRBD1; CDR3: CASSGDRISGNTIYF; DNA: TGTGCCAGCAGTGGGGACAGGATCTCTGGAAACACCATATATTTT
J: TRBJ2-1; V: TRBV6-5; size: few; D: TRBD2; CDR3: CASSYWLAGLNNEQFF; DNA: TGTGCCAGCAGTTATTGGCTAGCGGGACTAAACAATGAGCAGTTCTTC
J: TRBJ2-2; V: TRBV15; size: many; D: TRBD1; CDR3: CATSRDRGQGNTGELFF; DNA: TGTGCCACCAGCAGAGATCGCGGACAGGGGAACACCGGGGAGCTGTTTTTT
J: TRBJ1-4; V: TRBV27; size: NA; D: NA; CDR3: CASSYRGLTNEKLFF; DNA: TGTGCCAGCTCCTACCGGGGCCTAACTAATGAAAAACTGTTTTTT
J: TRBJ2-1; V: TRBV29-1; size: NA; D: NA; CDR3: CSVDKREQFF; DNA: TGCAGCGTTGACAAGCGTGAGCAGTTCTTC
J: TRBJ1-2; V: TRBV27; size: many; D: NA; CDR3: CASSPRTEYGYTF; DNA: TGTGCCAGCAGTCCCCGGACGGAATATGGCTACACCTTC
J: TRBJ2-5; V: TRBV15; size: many; D: TRBD1; CDR3: CATSNFRGRSQETQYF; DNA: TGTGCCACCAGCAACTTCAGGGGGCGATCCCAAGAGACCCAGTACTTC
J: TRBJ1-3; V: TRBV20-1; size: NA; D: TRBD1; CDR3: CSAPGTGGDTIYF; DNA: TGCAGTGCTCCCGGGACAGGGGGGGACACCATATATTTT
J: TRBJ1-5; V: TRBV3-1; size: many; D: NA; CDR3: CASSQSFGRQPQHF; DNA: TGTGCCAGCAGCCAGTCCTTTGGGAGGCAGCCCCAGCATTTT